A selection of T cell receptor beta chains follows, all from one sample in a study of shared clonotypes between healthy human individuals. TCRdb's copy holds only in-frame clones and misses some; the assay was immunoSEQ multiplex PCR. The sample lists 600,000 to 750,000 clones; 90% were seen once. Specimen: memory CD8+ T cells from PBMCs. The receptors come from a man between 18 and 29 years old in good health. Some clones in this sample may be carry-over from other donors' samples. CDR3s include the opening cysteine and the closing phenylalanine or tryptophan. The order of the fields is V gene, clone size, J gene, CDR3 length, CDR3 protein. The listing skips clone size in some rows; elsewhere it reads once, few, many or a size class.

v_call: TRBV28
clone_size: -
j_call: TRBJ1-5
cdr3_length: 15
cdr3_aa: CASSPREGSNQPQHF

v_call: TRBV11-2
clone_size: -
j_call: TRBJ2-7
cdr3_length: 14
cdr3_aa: CASSLGGSPYEQYF

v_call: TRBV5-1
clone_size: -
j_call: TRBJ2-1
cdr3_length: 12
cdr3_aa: CASSFTSNEQFF

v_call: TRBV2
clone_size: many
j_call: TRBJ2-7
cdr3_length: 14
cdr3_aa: CASKLTSTFYEQYF

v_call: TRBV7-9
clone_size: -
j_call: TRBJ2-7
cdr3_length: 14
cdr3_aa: CASSSTRRGNEQYF

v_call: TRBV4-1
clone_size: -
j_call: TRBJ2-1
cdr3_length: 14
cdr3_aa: CASSHNTGLGEQFF

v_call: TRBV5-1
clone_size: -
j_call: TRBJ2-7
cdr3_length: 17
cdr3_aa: CASSLGVGLAGGYEQYF

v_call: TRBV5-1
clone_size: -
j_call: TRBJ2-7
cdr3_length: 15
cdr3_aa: CASSSGLAGRYEQYF

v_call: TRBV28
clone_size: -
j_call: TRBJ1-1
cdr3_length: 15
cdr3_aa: CASSFRPGGNTEAFF

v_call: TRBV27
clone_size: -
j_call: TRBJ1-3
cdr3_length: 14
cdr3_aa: CASSGRSSGNTIYF

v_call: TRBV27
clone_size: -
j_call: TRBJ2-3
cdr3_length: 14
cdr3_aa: CASNQRGGGDTQYF

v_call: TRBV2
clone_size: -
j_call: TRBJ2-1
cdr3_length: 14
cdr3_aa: CARGTSGSYNEQFF

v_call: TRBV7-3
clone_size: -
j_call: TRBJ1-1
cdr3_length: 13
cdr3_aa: CASSLWDSTEAFF

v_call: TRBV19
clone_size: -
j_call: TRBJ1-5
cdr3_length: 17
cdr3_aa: CASSIDRERGSNQPQHF